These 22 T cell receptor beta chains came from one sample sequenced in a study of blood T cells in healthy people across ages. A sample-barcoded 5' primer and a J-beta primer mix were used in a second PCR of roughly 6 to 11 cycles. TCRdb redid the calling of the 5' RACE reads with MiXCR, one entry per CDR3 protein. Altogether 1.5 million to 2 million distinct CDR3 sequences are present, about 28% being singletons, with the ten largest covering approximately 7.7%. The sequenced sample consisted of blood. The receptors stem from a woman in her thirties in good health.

DNA of the CDR3: TGTGCCAGCACCTATGGAGATACGCAGTATTTT. Translated: CASTYGDTQYF. This chain joins TRBV12-3 or TRBV12-4 and TRBJ2-3; D gene unclear. The CDR3 has 11 residues. V dropped 7 bases and J dropped 5 bases, with 7 bases sitting between them.

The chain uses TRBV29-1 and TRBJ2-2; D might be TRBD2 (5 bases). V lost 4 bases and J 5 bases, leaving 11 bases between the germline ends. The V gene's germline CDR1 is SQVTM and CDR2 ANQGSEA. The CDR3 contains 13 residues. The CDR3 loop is CSVGWRKTGELFF. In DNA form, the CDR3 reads TGCAGCGTTGGTTGGAGGAAGACCGGGGAGCTGTTTTTT.

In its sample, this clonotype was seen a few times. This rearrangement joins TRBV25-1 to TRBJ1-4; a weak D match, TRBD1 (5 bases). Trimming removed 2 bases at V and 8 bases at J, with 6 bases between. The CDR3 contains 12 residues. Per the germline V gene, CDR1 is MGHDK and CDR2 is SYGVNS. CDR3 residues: CASSEQGEKLFF. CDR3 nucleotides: TGTGCCAGCAGTGAACAGGGAGAAAAACTGTTTTTT.

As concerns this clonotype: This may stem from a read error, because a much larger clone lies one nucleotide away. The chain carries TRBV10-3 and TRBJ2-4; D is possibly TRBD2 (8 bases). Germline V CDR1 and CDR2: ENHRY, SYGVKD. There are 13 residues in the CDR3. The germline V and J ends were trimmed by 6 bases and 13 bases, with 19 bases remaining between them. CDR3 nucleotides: TGTGCCATCAGGAAGGACAGGCCGGGGGGGCAGTACTTC. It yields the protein CAIRKDRPGGQYF.

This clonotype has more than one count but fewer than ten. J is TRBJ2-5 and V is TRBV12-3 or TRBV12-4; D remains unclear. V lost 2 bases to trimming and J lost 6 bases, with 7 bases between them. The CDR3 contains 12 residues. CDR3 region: CASSLKRQTQYF. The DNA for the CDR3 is TGTGCCAGCAGTTTAAAGAGGCAGACCCAGTACTTC.

CDR3 DNA sequence: TGTGCCAGCAGCTTGGCCTGGCAGGGCACCTACAATGAGCAGTACTTC. Its translation is CASSLAWQGTYNEQYF. The J gene is TRBJ2-7, the V gene TRBV5-6; perhaps TRBD1 as D (5 bases). From germline, CDR1 is SGHDT and CDR2 YYEEEE. V was shortened by 0 bases and J by 7 bases, with 20 bases between the two germline ends. The CDR3 length is 16 residues.

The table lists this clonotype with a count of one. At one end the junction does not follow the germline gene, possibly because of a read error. In DNA, the CDR3 is TGTGCCAGCAGTTTTCTCCGGGACTCTGGGGCCAACGTCCGGACTTTC. It translates to CASSFLRDSGANVRTF. V gene TRBV27 combines with J gene TRBJ2-6; TRBD2 might be the D (6 bases). CDR1 MNHEY and CDR2 SMNVEV come from the germline V gene (reference sequence). The CDR3 length is 16 residues.

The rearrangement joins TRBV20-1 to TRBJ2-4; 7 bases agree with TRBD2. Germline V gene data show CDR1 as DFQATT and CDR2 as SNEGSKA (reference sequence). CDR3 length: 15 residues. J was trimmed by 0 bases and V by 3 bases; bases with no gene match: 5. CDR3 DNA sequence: TGCAGTGCTAGCTGGGGGGGTCTAGCCAAAAACATTCAGTACTTC. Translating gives CSASWGGLAKNIQYF.

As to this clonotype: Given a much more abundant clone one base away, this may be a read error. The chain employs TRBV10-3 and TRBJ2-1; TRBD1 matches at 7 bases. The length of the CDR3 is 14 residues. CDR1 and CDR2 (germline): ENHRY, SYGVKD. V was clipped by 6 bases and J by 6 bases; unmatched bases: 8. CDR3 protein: CAISPGQRSNEQFF. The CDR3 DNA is TGTGCCATCAGCCCGGGACAGCGAAGCAATGAGCAGTTCTTC.

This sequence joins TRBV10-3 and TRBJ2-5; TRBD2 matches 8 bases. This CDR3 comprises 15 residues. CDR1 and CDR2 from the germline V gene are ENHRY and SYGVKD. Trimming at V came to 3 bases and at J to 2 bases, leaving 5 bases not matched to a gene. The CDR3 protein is CAISDPAGVQETQYF. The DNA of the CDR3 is TGTGCCATCAGTGACCCAGCGGGAGTACAAGAGACCCAGTACTTC.

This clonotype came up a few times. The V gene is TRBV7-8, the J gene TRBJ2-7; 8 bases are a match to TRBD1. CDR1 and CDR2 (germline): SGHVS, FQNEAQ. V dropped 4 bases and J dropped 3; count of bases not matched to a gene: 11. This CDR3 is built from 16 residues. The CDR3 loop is CASSSPQGATRYEQYF. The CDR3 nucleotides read TGTGCCAGCAGCTCGCCGCAGGGGGCAACTCGCTACGAGCAGTACTTC.

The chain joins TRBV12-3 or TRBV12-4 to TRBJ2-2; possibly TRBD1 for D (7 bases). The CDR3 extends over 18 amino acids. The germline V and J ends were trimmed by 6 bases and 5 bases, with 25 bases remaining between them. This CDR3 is CASSLTLLAGGITGELFF. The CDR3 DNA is TGTGCCAGCAGCTTAACCCTTCTAGCAGGGGGGATAACCGGGGAGCTGTTTTTT.

Here the CDR3 DNA reads TGTGCCAGCAGCCTAATGGACAGGAACACTGAAGCTTTCTTT. Protein: CASSLMDRNTEAFF. The chain combines TRBV2 with TRBJ1-1, with D tentatively TRBD1 (6 bases). Germline CDR1 and CDR2: SNHLY and FYNNEI. V dropped 6 bases and J dropped 1 base, with 12 bases sitting between them. This CDR3 has 14 residues. The variable domain in full, with the rest retrieved from reference TRBV2 and TRBJ1-1, is EPEVTQTPSHQVTQMGQEVILRCVPISNHLYFYWYRQILGQKVEFLVSFYNNEISEKSEIFDDQFSVERPDGSNFTLKIRSTKLEDSAMYFCASSLMDRNTEAFFGQGTRLTVV.

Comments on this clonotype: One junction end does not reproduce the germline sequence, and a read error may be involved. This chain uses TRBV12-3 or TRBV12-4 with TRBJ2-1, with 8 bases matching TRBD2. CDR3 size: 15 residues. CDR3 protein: CAGSPRVAGYNEQFF. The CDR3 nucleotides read TGTGCCGGCAGCCCCCGGGTAGCGGGGTACAATGAGCAGTTCTTC.

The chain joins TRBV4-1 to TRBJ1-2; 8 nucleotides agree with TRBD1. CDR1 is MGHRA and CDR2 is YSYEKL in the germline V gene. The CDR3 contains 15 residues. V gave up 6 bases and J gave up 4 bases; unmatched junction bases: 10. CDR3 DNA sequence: TGCGCCAGCAGTCGTAAACAGGGGGAGGGCTATGGCTACACCTTC. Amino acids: CASSRKQGEGYGYTF.

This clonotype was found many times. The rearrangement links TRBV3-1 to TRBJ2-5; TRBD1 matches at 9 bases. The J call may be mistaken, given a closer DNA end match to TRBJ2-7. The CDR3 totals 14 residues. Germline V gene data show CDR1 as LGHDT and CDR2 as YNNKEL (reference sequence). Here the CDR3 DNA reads TGTGCCAGCAGCCTCGGACAGGGGTCAACCGAGCAGTACTTC. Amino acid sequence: CASSLGQGSTEQYF.

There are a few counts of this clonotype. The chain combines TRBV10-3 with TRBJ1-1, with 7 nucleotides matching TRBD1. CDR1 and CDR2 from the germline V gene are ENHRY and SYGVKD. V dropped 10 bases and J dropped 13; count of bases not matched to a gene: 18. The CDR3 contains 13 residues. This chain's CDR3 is CATHSGGLNTFFF. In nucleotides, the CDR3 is TGTGCCACACATTCAGGGGGGCTGAACACTTTTTTCTTT.

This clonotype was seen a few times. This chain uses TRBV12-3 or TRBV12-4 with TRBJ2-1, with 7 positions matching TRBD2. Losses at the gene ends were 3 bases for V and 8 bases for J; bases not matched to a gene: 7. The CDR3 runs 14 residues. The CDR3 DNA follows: TGTGCCAGCAGTTTCGGCGGGAGTAGGGATGAGCAGTTCTTC. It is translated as CASSFGGSRDEQFF.

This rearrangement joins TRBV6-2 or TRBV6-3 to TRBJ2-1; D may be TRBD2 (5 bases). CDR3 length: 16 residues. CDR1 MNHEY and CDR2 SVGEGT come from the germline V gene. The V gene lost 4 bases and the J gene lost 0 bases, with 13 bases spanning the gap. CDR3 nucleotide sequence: TGTGCCAGCAGTTCCGGTCTAGGGAGCTCCTACAATGAGCAGTTCTTC. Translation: CASSSGLGSSYNEQFF.

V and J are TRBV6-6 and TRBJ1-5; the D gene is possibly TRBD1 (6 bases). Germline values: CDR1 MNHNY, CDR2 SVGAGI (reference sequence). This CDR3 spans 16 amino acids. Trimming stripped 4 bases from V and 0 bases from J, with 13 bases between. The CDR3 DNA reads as TGTGCCAGCAGTTCAGGCAGGGGTCGTAGCAATCAGCCCCAGCATTTT. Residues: CASSSGRGRSNQPQHF.

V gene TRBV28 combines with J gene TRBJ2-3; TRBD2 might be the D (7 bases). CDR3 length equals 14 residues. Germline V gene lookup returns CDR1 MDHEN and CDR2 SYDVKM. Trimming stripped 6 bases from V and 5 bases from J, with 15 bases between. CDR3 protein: CASRKGGKGDTQYF. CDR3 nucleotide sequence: TGTGCCAGCAGGAAGGGGGGGAAGGGAGATACGCAGTATTTT. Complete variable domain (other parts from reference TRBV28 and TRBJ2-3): DVKVTQSSRYLVKRTGEKVFLECVQDMDHENMFWYRQDPGLGLRLIYFSYDVKMKEKGDIPEGYSVSREKKERFSLILESASTNQTSMYLCASRKGGKGDTQYFGPGTRLTVL.

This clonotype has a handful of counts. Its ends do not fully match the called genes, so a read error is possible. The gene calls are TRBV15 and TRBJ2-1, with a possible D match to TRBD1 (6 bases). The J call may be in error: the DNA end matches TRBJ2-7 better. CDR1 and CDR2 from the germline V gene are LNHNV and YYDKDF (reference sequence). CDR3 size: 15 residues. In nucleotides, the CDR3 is TGCGCCACCAGCATTGTCAGGGGATCCTACAATGAGCAGTACTTC. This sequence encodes CATSIVRGSYNEQYF.